The text below deals with one TCR beta chain. Sequencing of TCR beta was performed on blood CD8+ T cells and on blood CD4+ T cells. TEMRA cells were FACS-enriched, while CD8+ and CD4+ T cells were negatively isolated. Random-hexamer reverse transcription was applied to about 0.5 to 1 ug RNA. The authors amplified TCR beta CDR3 across 54 Vbeta and 13 Jbeta using immunoSEQ multiplex PCR. Via MiXCR, TCRdb re-called the immunoSEQ multiplex PCR reads, giving one row per CDR3 protein. Among approximately 77,000 distinct CDR3 sequences listed, approximately 94% were seen once. CDR1 is SGHKS and CDR2 is YYEKEE in the germline V gene (reference sequence). The CDR3 loop spans 18 amino acids. Trimming stripped 3 bases from V and 6 bases from J, with 22 bases between. This entry belongs to a study of CD8 T cells in Susac syndrome. Whole-study context: Eight of the sequenced Susac syndrome patients were in remission, and five or six had active disease.

The source of this sequence is a human donor with Susac syndrome. The chain has TRBV5-5 and TRBJ1-6; a weak D match, TRBD1 (6 bases). Sequences were obtained from CD4+ T cells from PBMCs. The CDR3 reads CASSSTLNKQGSNSPLHF. The CDR3 DNA follows: TGTGCCAGCAGCTCGACCCTGAACAAACAGGGCTCTAATTCACCCCTCCACTTT.